These 25 T cell receptor beta chains were sequenced from one sample in a study of blood T cell repertoires in COVID-19. Some clones are missing from TCRdb's copy, which holds only in-frame ones; the method was immunoSEQ multiplex PCR. This table holds more than 250,000 clones, more than 75% found once. Sequenced material: peripheral blood. The receptors stem from a woman between 45 and 60 years old with acute or convalescent COVID-19.

This clone was found once. The chain has TRBV29-1 and TRBJ1-4, with no clear D. The CDR3 is 11 residues long. Trimming pared 3 bases from V and 6 bases from J, leaving 5 bases between. Germline V gene lookup returns CDR1 SQVTM and CDR2 ANQGSEA. DNA for the CDR3: TGCAGCGTTGAGGCGGATGAAAAACTGTTTTTT. It encodes CSVEADEKLFF.

This clone was seen once. The chain employs TRBV24-1 and TRBJ2-2, with 14 bases lining up with TRBD2. The V gene's germline CDR1 is KGHDR and CDR2 SFDVKD. The trim removed 0 bases at V and 4 bases at J, leaving 0 bases unmatched. There are 17 residues in the CDR3. In DNA, the CDR3 is TGTGCCACCAGTGATTTGGGACTAGCGGGAGGCACCGGGGAGCTGTTTTTT. Amino acid sequence: CATSDLGLAGGTGELFF.

Here the CDR3 DNA reads TGTGCCAGCAGGGAAGAGACAGGTTCTAATGAAAAACTGTTTTTT. The encoded protein is CASREETGSNEKLFF. This chain connects TRBV27 to TRBJ1-4; a possible D gene is TRBD1 (6 bases). The germline V and J ends were trimmed by 6 bases and 3 bases, with 14 bases remaining between them. The CDR3 extends over 15 amino acids. Looked up from germline, CDR1 is MNHEY and CDR2 is SMNVEV (reference sequence).

This sequence joins TRBV6-5 and TRBJ2-7; 7 bases match TRBD1. The length of the CDR3 is 15 residues. The V gene end was trimmed by 7 bases and the J gene end by 0 bases; junction bases not matched to a gene: 9. Germline V lookup: CDR1 MNHEY, CDR2 SVGAGI. CDR3 in amino acids: CASTRGQPSSYEQYF. In DNA form, the CDR3 reads TGTGCCAGCACCCGGGGACAGCCGAGCTCCTACGAGCAGTACTTC.

The V and J genes are TRBV27 and TRBJ1-1; no reliable D call. This CDR3 region has 14 residues. The V end was cut by 1 base, the J end by 1 base, with 7 bases between. Germline V gene data show CDR1 as MNHEY and CDR2 as SMNVEV (reference sequence). The CDR3 DNA is TGTGCCAGCAGTTTATTATCCCCGAACACTGAAGCTTTCTTT. Translation gives CASSLLSPNTEAFF.

J is TRBJ2-1 and V is TRBV5-1; no clear D. CDR1 is SGHRS and CDR2 is YFSETQ in the germline V gene. CDR3 length: 15 residues. The V end was cut by 0 bases, the J end by 3 bases, with 10 bases between. The CDR3 coding sequence is TGCGCCAGCAGCTTGGTTGCGGCAGACTACAATGAGCAGTTCTTC. Protein: CASSLVAADYNEQFF.

The chain combines TRBV18 with TRBJ2-7, with D tentatively TRBD1 (6 bases). This CDR3 is built from 14 residues. Trimming cost V 2 bases and J 4 bases, with 12 bases left between them. Germline-derived CDR1 and CDR2 are KGHSH and LQKENI. The CDR3 spells CASSPAQGYYEQYF. CDR3 sequence (DNA): TGTGCCAGCTCACCAGCGCAGGGGTATTACGAGCAGTACTTC.

V is TRBV24-1 and J is TRBJ2-1; 11 bases fit TRBD2. In germline, CDR1 is KGHDR, CDR2 SFDVKD. Trimming removed 10 bases from V and 2 bases from J; junction bases left unmatched: 12. The CDR3 sequence is 17 residues long. For the CDR3, the DNA is TGTGCCACGATGGGACTAGCGGAGGGCACTACCTACAATGAGCAGTTCTTC. Translation gives CATMGLAEGTTYNEQFF.

DNA for the CDR3: TGTGCCAGCAGTTACTCCCGGGACTCAGGTTACGAGCAGTACTTC. As protein: CASSYSRDSGYEQYF. The chain is built from TRBV6-5 and TRBJ2-7, with D perhaps matching TRBD2 (6 bases). The CDR3 runs to 15 residues. Germline V CDR1 and CDR2: MNHEY, SVGAGI. Between the trimmed V and J ends, which lost 0 bases and 4 bases, there was a span of 13 bases.

The chain uses TRBV10-2 and TRBJ2-7; 7 bases match TRBD2. The CDR3 contains 15 residues. Trimming at V came to 3 bases and at J to 0 bases, leaving 5 bases not matched to a gene. Germline assignment: CDR1 WSHSY and CDR2 SAAADI. The CDR3 loop is CASSETLAVSYEQYF. CDR3 coding DNA: TGCGCCAGCAGTGAAACTCTAGCGGTCTCCTACGAGCAGTACTTC.

The chain joins TRBV6-6 to TRBJ2-1; D perhaps matches TRBD2 (6 bases). CDR3 size: 11 residues. Trimming removed 2 bases from V and 13 bases from J, with 9 bases in between. Germline V gives CDR1 MNHNY, CDR2 SVGAGI (reference sequence). The CDR3 DNA follows: TGTGCCAGCAGTTACGGTGCGGGACAGTTCTTC. It specifies CASSYGAGQFF.

The chain uses TRBV27 and TRBJ1-2; weak D call: TRBD1 (5 bases). Trimming removed 5 bases at V and 2 bases at J, with 15 bases between. The germline V gene has CDR1 MNHEY and CDR2 SMNVEV (reference sequence). There are 15 residues in the CDR3. The CDR3 here is CASSQTGRPNYGYTF. The CDR3 bases are TGTGCCAGCAGTCAAACAGGTCGACCCAACTATGGCTACACCTTC.

This chain joins TRBV9 and TRBJ2-7; tentatively, D is TRBD2 (6 bases). The germline V gene has CDR1 SGDLS and CDR2 YYNGEE. Trimming removed 4 bases at V and 4 bases at J, with 18 bases between. The CDR3 is 15 amino acids. The CDR3 bases are TGTGCCAGCAGCTCACTAGGGGCAGGGAGGTACGAGCAGTACTTC. This codes for CASSSLGAGRYEQYF.

This clone was counted a few times. The CDR3 DNA is TGTGCCAGCAGCCAAGAAACTGGGAGGCCCGGGGAGCTGTTTTTT. It is translated as CASSQETGRPGELFF. The rearrangement uses TRBV4-2 and TRBJ2-2; D may be TRBD2 (6 bases). There are 15 residues in the CDR3. Per the germline V gene, CDR1 is LGHNA and CDR2 is YNFKEQ. Trimming stripped 0 bases from V and 6 bases from J, with 11 bases between.

The chain joins TRBV2 to TRBJ2-7; D is perhaps TRBD1 (7 bases). The CDR3 runs to 12 residues. Germline values: CDR1 SNHLY, CDR2 FYNNEI. The V and J ends lost 11 bases and 2 bases respectively, with 13 bases between them. In nucleotides, the CDR3 is TGTGCCGGAGGGACAGCGGCCTACGAGCAGTACTTC. Its protein product is CAGGTAAYEQYF.

This chain joins TRBV28 and TRBJ2-7, with D perhaps matching TRBD1 (6 bases). The ends were cut back, 2 bases at V and 0 bases at J, with 11 bases in the middle. This CDR3 spans 15 amino acids. CDR1 is MDHEN and CDR2 is SYDVKM in the germline V gene. CDR3 sequence: CASSLGTLGSYEQYF. For the CDR3, the DNA is TGTGCCAGCAGTTTAGGGACACTGGGCTCCTACGAGCAGTACTTC.

The chain carries TRBV7-8 and TRBJ1-5; TRBD1 is a possible D gene (6 bases). V was shortened by 6 bases and J by 0 bases, with 18 bases between the two germline ends. The V gene's germline CDR1 is SGHVS and CDR2 FQNEAQ. The CDR3 runs to 17 residues. CDR3 amino acids: CASRPGQSEYSNQPQHF. The CDR3 DNA is TGTGCCAGCAGACCTGGACAGAGTGAATATAGCAATCAGCCCCAGCATTTT.

In the case of this clone: The same CDR3 can be traced to other DNA sequences in this sample. The chain links TRBV30 to TRBJ1-1; D perhaps matches TRBD1 (6 bases). Deletions cut 5 bases from V and 5 bases from J, with 9 bases between. The V gene's germline CDR1 is GTSNPN and CDR2 SVGIG (reference sequence). The CDR3 totals 11 residues. Here the CDR3 DNA reads TGTGCCTGGGCCAGGGGAACTGAAGCTTTCTTT. Translating it yields CAWARGTEAFF. The entire variable domain, with the rest obtained from reference TRBV30 and TRBJ1-1, is as follows: SQTIHQWPATLVQPVGSPLSLECTVEGTSNPNLYWYRQAAGRGLQLLFYSVGIGQISSEVPQNLSASRPQDRQFILSSKKLLLSDSGFYLCAWARGTEAFFGQGTRLTVV.

This clone was detected only a few times. The chain has TRBV7-3 and TRBJ1-1; D is uncertain. The CDR3 has 14 residues. Per the germline V gene, CDR1 is SGHTA and CDR2 is FQGTGA. Trimming pared 2 bases from V and 4 bases from J, leaving 11 bases between. CDR3 loop: CASSLFGSGTEAFF. The CDR3 coding sequence is TGTGCCAGCAGCTTATTCGGTTCGGGCACTGAAGCTTTCTTT.

This clone was counted ten times or more. This chain connects TRBV28 to TRBJ2-7; TRBD2 agrees at 15 bases. V gave up 3 bases and J gave up 3 bases; unmatched junction bases: 15. The germline CDR1 and CDR2 sequences are MDHEN and SYDVKM. The CDR3 covers 20 residues. The CDR3 is CASSFDQGLGLAGGLYEQYF. The CDR3, as DNA: TGTGCCAGCAGTTTTGATCAGGGACTGGGACTAGCGGGAGGACTCTACGAGCAGTACTTC.

The chain is built from TRBV5-1 and TRBJ2-7; TRBD1 matches 12 bases. The germline V gene encodes CDR1 SGHRS and CDR2 YFSETQ. The CDR3 is made up of 15 amino acids. V dropped 4 bases and J dropped 2; count of bases not matched to a gene: 4. Written as DNA, the CDR3 is TGCGCCAGCAGCCTGGGGACAGGGGGCACCTACGAGCAGTACTTC. Its protein is CASSLGTGGTYEQYF.

This clone appeared a few times. V gene TRBV18 combines with J gene TRBJ2-7; TRBD1 agrees at 7 bases. Germline V gene sequence: CDR1 KGHSH, CDR2 LQKENI. This CDR3 spans 12 amino acids. V gave up 6 bases and J gave up 4 bases; unmatched junction bases: 3. The DNA for the CDR3 is TGTGCCAGCTCTAGGGACAGATACGAGCAGTACTTC. Protein: CASSRDRYEQYF.

The chain combines TRBV12-3 or TRBV12-4 with TRBJ2-5; D is undetermined. V gave up 0 bases and J gave up 4 bases, with 6 bases separating them. This CDR3 has 13 amino acids. The CDR3 sequence is CASSLARAETQYF. The DNA for the CDR3 is TGTGCCAGCAGTTTAGCGAGAGCAGAGACCCAGTACTTC.

This chain joins TRBV29-1 and TRBJ1-5; tentative D call: TRBD1 (5 bases). The CDR3 is made up of 13 amino acids. The germline V gene has CDR1 SQVTM and CDR2 ANQGSEA. V lost 8 bases and J lost 7, with 18 bases in between. The CDR3 sequence is CSSRVILGQPQHF. CDR3 bases: TGCAGCAGCAGGGTTATCTTGGGGCAGCCCCAGCATTTT.

This chain joins TRBV30 and TRBJ2-2; 8 bases agree with TRBD2. Germline CDR1 reads GTSNPN; CDR2 reads SVGIG (reference sequence). The V and J ends lost 3 bases and 2 bases, in that order; junction bases with no gene match: 8. The CDR3 is 16 amino acids. CDR3 sequence reads: CAWSLVAGGNTGELFF. The CDR3 coding sequence is TGTGCCTGGAGCCTAGTGGCGGGAGGAAACACCGGGGAGCTGTTTTTT. The complete variable domain, with remaining parts taken from reference TRBV30 and TRBJ2-2, reads SQTIHQWPATLVQPVGSPLSLECTVEGTSNPNLYWYRQAAGRGLQLLFYSVGIGQISSEVPQNLSASRPQDRQFILSSKKLLLSDSGFYLCAWSLVAGGNTGELFFGEGSRLTVL.